Each of the 24 T cell receptor beta chains below was sequenced from the same sample in a study of blood T cell repertoires in COVID-19. Using immunoSEQ multiplex PCR, the repertoire was profiled, and TCRdb retains in-frame clones only, with some absent. The sample yields fewer than 350,000 clones, about 86% seen once. Sequences were obtained from PBMCs or T cells enriched from blood (not recorded which). Source of these receptors: a woman between 40 and 50 years old with acute COVID-19.

V usage is TRBV4-3 and J usage is TRBJ2-1, with 8 bases lining up with TRBD1. Germline-derived CDR1 and CDR2 are LGHNA and YSLEER. The V and J ends lost 3 bases and 2 bases, in that order; junction bases with no gene match: 3. This CDR3 has 15 amino acids. The CDR3 spells CASSQDRETYNEQFF. The CDR3 DNA reads as TGCGCCAGCAGCCAGGACAGGGAAACCTACAATGAGCAGTTCTTC.

This chain links TRBV6-6 with TRBJ2-1, with a tentative D call TRBD2 (5 bases). The CDR3 loop spans 15 amino acids. CDR1 MNHNY and CDR2 SVGAGI come from the germline V gene (reference sequence). V lost 5 bases and J 5 bases, leaving 16 bases between the germline ends. The CDR3 loop reads CASSEDWGNNNEQFF. In DNA form, the CDR3 reads TGTGCCAGCAGTGAGGACTGGGGAAATAACAATGAGCAGTTCTTC.

This clone has a single count. CDR3 sequence: CASSTGLYQETQYF. The DNA for the CDR3 is TGTGCCAGCAGCACAGGCCTGTACCAAGAGACCCAGTACTTC. The chain employs TRBV7-7 and TRBJ2-5, with a tentative D call TRBD1 (5 bases). The CDR3 runs to 14 residues. V lost 5 bases to trimming and J lost 0 bases, with 10 bases between them. Germline V gene sequence: CDR1 SSHAT, CDR2 FNYEAQ (reference sequence).

The gene calls are TRBV6-2 or TRBV6-3 and TRBJ1-5; 10 bases fit TRBD1. V dropped 2 bases and J dropped 6; count of bases not matched to a gene: 4. This CDR3 region has 15 residues. Per germline, CDR1 MNHEY and CDR2 SVGEGT. This CDR3 is CASSYGTGDSQPQHF. The CDR3 coding sequence is TGTGCCAGCAGTTACGGGACAGGGGACAGTCAGCCCCAGCATTTT.

The chain combines TRBV3-1 (or the pseudogene TRBV3-2) with TRBJ2-2; 14 bases map to TRBD2. This CDR3 has 16 amino acids. The trim removed 2 bases at V and 13 bases at J, leaving 9 bases unmatched. Germline V lookup: CDR1 LGHDT, CDR2 YNNKEL (reference sequence). The CDR3 region is CASSQPGTSGSIGLFF. The CDR3 DNA sequence: TGTGCCAGCAGCCAACCCGGGACTAGCGGGAGTATTGGGCTGTTTTTT.

The V call is TRBV5-5, the J call TRBJ1-6; the match to TRBD1 covers 10 bases. The CDR3 has 16 amino acids. Trimming cost V 0 bases and J 9 bases; bases outside gene matches: 6. The V gene's germline CDR1 is SGHKS and CDR2 YYEKEE (reference sequence). CDR3 coding DNA: TGTGCCAGCAGCTTGGACCCGGGACAGGGGAGTTCACCCCTCCACTTT. Residues: CASSLDPGQGSSPLHF.

J is TRBJ1-2 and V is TRBV24-1, with 8 nucleotides matching TRBD1. Germline-derived CDR1 and CDR2 are KGHDR and SFDVKD. The CDR3 spans 13 residues. V was pared by 4 bases and J by 7 bases, with 4 bases of the junction left unmatched. CDR3: CATSDRTGGGYTF. The CDR3 bases are TGTGCCACCAGTGACCGTACAGGGGGTGGCTACACCTTC.

The rearrangement uses TRBV21-1 and TRBJ1-2; the table gives TRBD1 as D, unverified against the DNA. TRBV21-1 is classified as a pseudogene. There are 12 residues in the CDR3. As DNA, the CDR3 is TGTGCCAGCAACCAACGGACAGGCGGCTACACCTTC. Translation: CASNQRTGGYTF.

The rearrangement joins TRBV3-1 (or the pseudogene TRBV3-2) to TRBJ2-7; 10 nucleotides match TRBD1. The CDR3 is 16 amino acids. Germline trimming cut 3 bases from V and 0 bases from J; bases unmatched to any gene: 5. Germline CDR1 and CDR2: LGHDT and YNNKEL (reference sequence). CDR3 sequence (DNA): TGTGCCAGCAGCCATGCCGGGACAGGGGTCTCCTACGAGCAGTACTTC. This sequence encodes CASSHAGTGVSYEQYF.

This chain connects TRBV4-2 to TRBJ2-3; 10 bases map to TRBD2. The ends lost 4 bases at V and 0 bases at J; junction bases unmatched: 19. The CDR3 loop spans 21 amino acids. Looked up from germline, CDR1 is LGHNA and CDR2 is YNFKEQ. Here the CDR3 reads CASSLLTEVKRGGKSTDTQYF. DNA of the CDR3: TGTGCCAGCAGCCTGCTAACCGAGGTTAAGCGGGGGGGGAAGAGCACAGATACGCAGTATTTT.

The rearrangement joins TRBV27 to TRBJ2-3; 11 bases map to TRBD2. V gave up 5 bases and J gave up 4 bases; unmatched junction bases: 5. CDR1 is MNHEY and CDR2 is SMNVEV in the germline V gene (reference sequence). The CDR3 contains 15 residues. CDR3 sequence reads: CASSLSGRGPDTQYF. The DNA for the CDR3 is TGTGCCAGCAGTCTTAGCGGGAGGGGCCCAGATACGCAGTATTTT.

The gene calls are TRBV6-5 and TRBJ1-3, with D possibly TRBD1 on 6 matching bases. The CDR3 sequence is 15 residues long. Germline lookup yields CDR1 MNHEY and CDR2 SVGAGI. The V end lost 8 bases, the J end lost 4 bases, and 18 bases lay between the germline ends. The CDR3 nucleotides are TGTGCCAGCCTTCGGGGCAGGGGATCGGGAAACACCATATATTTT. Protein: CASLRGRGSGNTIYF.

The V gene is TRBV27, the J gene TRBJ2-3, with 9 positions matching TRBD2. V was clipped by 0 bases and J by 8 bases; unmatched bases: 3. Germline-derived CDR1 and CDR2 are MNHEY and SMNVEV (reference sequence). This CDR3 spans 14 amino acids. Here the CDR3 DNA reads TGTGCCAGCAGTTTATCGCTAGCGGGGACTACGCAGTATTTT. This translates into CASSLSLAGTTQYF.

The chain employs TRBV19 and TRBJ2-2; 10 bases align to TRBD1. The CDR3 length is 16 residues. Germline V gene sequence: CDR1 LNHDA, CDR2 SQIVND (reference sequence). V shed 9 bases, J shed 3 bases, and the junction held 10 bases outside the gene matches. This CDR3 reads CASQGPGQGHTGELFF. The CDR3 DNA reads as TGTGCCAGCCAGGGACCGGGACAGGGGCACACCGGGGAGCTGTTTTTT. The full variable domain, completed using reference TRBV19 and TRBJ2-2, is DGGITQSPKYLFRKEGQNVTLSCEQNLNHDAMYWYRQDPGQGLRLIYYSQIVNDFQKGDIAEGYSVSREKKESFPLTVTSAQKNPTAFYLCASQGPGQGHTGELFFGEGSRLTVL.

The chain links TRBV6-5 to TRBJ2-5; the D is unclear. V lost 6 bases and J 5 bases, leaving 19 bases between the germline ends. Germline lookup yields CDR1 MNHEY and CDR2 SVGAGI. CDR3 size: 15 residues. In DNA form, the CDR3 reads TGTGCCAGCAGACTACTCCCGGAGCGCCGGGAGACCCAGTACTTC. Amino acids: CASRLLPERRETQYF.

This clone was recorded only once. The gene calls are TRBV6-5 and TRBJ1-2; D is undetermined. V was shortened by 6 bases and J by 2 bases, with 10 bases between the two germline ends. The CDR3 totals 13 residues. CDR1 is MNHEY, CDR2 SVGAGI, per germline. DNA for the CDR3: TGTGCCAGCAGCGCAACAAGAAACTATGGCTACACCTTC. This gives the protein CASSATRNYGYTF.

The chain links TRBV11-3 to TRBJ2-1; 10 nucleotides align to TRBD2. The V gene's germline CDR1 is SGHNT and CDR2 YENEEA. This CDR3 has 16 residues. Losses at the gene ends were 5 bases for V and 2 bases for J; bases not matched to a gene: 6. CDR3 DNA: TGTGCCAGCAGCGAGCGGGGACTAGCGCCCTACAATGAGCAGTTCTTC. Its translation: CASSERGLAPYNEQFF.

V gene TRBV5-1 combines with J gene TRBJ2-7; 7 bases map to TRBD1. CDR1 is SGHRS, CDR2 YFSETQ, per germline. V was pared by 0 bases and J by 4 bases, with 7 bases of the junction left unmatched. This CDR3 has 15 amino acids. Written as DNA, the CDR3 is TGCGCCAGCAGCTTGGAACAGGGGACCTTGTACGAGCAGTACTTC. Protein sequence: CASSLEQGTLYEQYF.

V usage is TRBV10-3 and J usage is TRBJ2-1; tentative D call: TRBD2 (6 bases). The CDR3 is 15 amino acids. V was pared by 5 bases and J by 5 bases, with 16 bases between. In germline, CDR1 is ENHRY, CDR2 SYGVKD. The CDR3 loop is CAISSGVERDNEQFF. The CDR3 DNA sequence: TGTGCCATCAGTTCGGGTGTGGAGCGGGACAATGAGCAGTTCTTC.

The count of this clone is one. The chain recombines TRBV10-3 with TRBJ2-2; tentatively, D is TRBD2 (6 bases). Germline V gene data show CDR1 as ENHRY and CDR2 as SYGVKD. Deletions cut 7 bases from V and 4 bases from J, with 16 bases between. This CDR3 region has 15 residues. The CDR3: CAIKGSGVGTGELFF. CDR3 DNA sequence: TGTGCCATCAAGGGTTCGGGGGTCGGCACCGGGGAGCTGTTTTTT.

V usage is TRBV29-1 and J usage is TRBJ1-1, with D perhaps matching TRBD1 (6 bases). This CDR3 is built from 11 residues. Trimming shortened V by 4 bases and J by 7 bases, and 10 bases separated the two germline ends. Looked up from germline, CDR1 is SQVTM and CDR2 is ANQGSEA. CDR3 in amino acids: CSVGQASEAFF. CDR3 in DNA: TGCAGCGTTGGACAGGCTAGTGAAGCTTTCTTT.

J is TRBJ1-6 and V is TRBV7-9, with D maybe TRBD1 (5 bases). The germline V gene encodes CDR1 SEHNR and CDR2 FQNEAQ (reference sequence). V was trimmed by 2 bases and J by 6 bases, leaving 11 bases between them. This CDR3 region has 15 residues. CDR3 sequence reads: CASSLRGQGNSPLHF. In DNA, the CDR3 is TGTGCCAGCAGCTTACGTGGGCAGGGTAATTCACCCCTCCACTTT.

This chain links TRBV27 with TRBJ1-2, with 7 bases aligning to TRBD1. Germline loops: CDR1 MNHEY, CDR2 SMNVEV (reference sequence). V trimming: 5 bases; J trimming: 5 bases; junction bases outside the gene matches: 11. CDR3 length: 15 amino acids. This CDR3 reads CASSLRTGDPYGYTF. In DNA form, the CDR3 reads TGTGCCAGCAGTCTACGGACAGGAGACCCGTATGGCTACACCTTC.

This clone was detected only a few times. Other nucleotide sequences in the sample specify the same CDR3. The chain combines TRBV3-1 (or the pseudogene TRBV3-2) with TRBJ1-6; weak D call: TRBD1 (6 bases). The germline V gene encodes CDR1 LGHDT and CDR2 YNNKEL (reference sequence). The V and J ends lost 1 base and 6 bases respectively, with 7 bases between them. CDR3 length: 14 amino acids. CDR3 bases: TGTGCCAGCAGCCAAGTACAGGGTAATTCACCCCTCCACTTT. Amino acid sequence: CASSQVQGNSPLHF.